This TCR beta chain was recorded in a study of blood T cells in healthy people across ages. Study observations and caveats: Naive T cell percentage by flow cytometry tracked strongly with beta diversity. Per million T cells, the diversity of TCR beta decreased roughly linearly as age advanced.

CDR1 is SGHRS, CDR2 YFSETQ, per germline. The V gene lost 3 bases and the J gene lost 1 base, with 11 bases spanning the gap. The CDR3 is 15 residues long. Regarding this clonotype: Its antigen remains unidentified.

Using a J-beta primer mix together with a sample-barcoded 5' primer, a second PCR was run for roughly 7 to 12 cycles. TCRdb recomputed calls from the 5' RACE reads with MiXCR, one row per CDR3 protein. The table has around 1.5 million distinct CDR3 sequences, approximately 60% seen once; the top ten hold 6.5% to 8.5%. Extractions gave at least 5.5 micrograms of total RNA per sample. The TCR comes from a man aged 18-30 years in good health. The rearrangement links TRBV5-1 to TRBJ1-5, with a weak D call TRBD1 (6 bases). Specimen: blood. CDR3 nucleotides: TGCGCCAGCAGCTCAGGGGAATGGAGCAATCAGCCCCAGCATTTT. Its protein is CASSSGEWSNQPQHF.